The clone carrying this T cell receptor (beta chain) was found a few times. The antigen remains unidentified. These data are taken from a study of T cell repertoires in cytomegalovirus infection. Study context: Well-studied HLA-B-restricted CMV epitopes were used in the study alongside recently identified HLA-C-restricted ones. A matching HLA type, together with CMV infection, was signaled by public TCR beta signatures. Findings and caveats of the study: The response measured ex vivo was dominated by TCR beta clonotypes (HLA-C-restricted and CMV-specific).

TCRdb re-called the reads with MiXCR, one entry per CDR3 protein. Among hundreds of thousands of distinct CDR3 sequences, about 33% were seen once, and the ten largest hold 15% to 20%. V lost 5 bases to trimming and J lost 6 bases, with 20 bases between them. The CDR3 runs 16 residues. This sequence originates from a human donor in good health (CMV status not recorded). Some clones in this sample may be carry-over from other donors' samples. The chain links TRBV12-3 or TRBV12-4 to TRBJ2-1, with D possibly TRBD2 on 7 matching bases. The input for sequencing was cultured PBMCs, taken from culture after CMV antigen stimulation. The CDR3: CASSNLGGGIGNEQFF. The CDR3 DNA sequence: TGTGCCAGCAGTAATCTAGGCGGGGGCATCGGCAATGAGCAGTTCTTC.